Each of the 12 T cell receptor beta chains below was sequenced from the same sample in a study of blood T cells in healthy people across ages. PCR was performed a second time for roughly 7 to 11 cycles using a sample-barcoded 5' primer and a J-beta primer mix. TCRdb re-called the 5' RACE reads through MiXCR, storing one row per CDR3 protein. This table holds about 1.8 million distinct CDR3 sequences, about 49% found once. The sequenced sample consisted of blood. These receptors came from a woman between 35 and 50 years old in good health.

The chain links TRBV20-1 to TRBJ2-5, with a weak D call TRBD2 (6 bases). V lost 3 bases and J lost 1, with 15 bases in between. The CDR3 length is 15 residues. Germline CDR1 reads DFQATT; CDR2 reads SNEGSKA (reference sequence). CDR3 bases: TGCAGTGCTAGGCAGGTTGGGACTCCCCAAGAGACCCAGTACTTC. As protein: CSARQVGTPQETQYF.

The gene calls are TRBV12-3 or TRBV12-4 and TRBJ2-1; 11 bases map to TRBD2. The CDR3 covers 14 residues. V was clipped by 4 bases and J by 7 bases; unmatched bases: 3. CDR3 DNA sequence: TGTGCCAGCAGTTATAGCGGGGGGGCGAATGAGCAGTTCTTC. This gives the protein CASSYSGGANEQFF.

V and J are TRBV20-1 and TRBJ1-2; TRBD1 is a possible D gene (6 bases). The CDR3 totals 14 residues. The V end lost 0 bases, the J end lost 8 bases, and 16 bases lay between the germline ends. Germline V gene lookup returns CDR1 DFQATT and CDR2 SNEGSKA (reference sequence). CDR3 in DNA: TGCAGTGCTAGAGAGAATGGTAGGGGGGCCGGCTACACCTTC. It translates to CSARENGRGAGYTF.

This clonotype came up a few times. The chain carries TRBV20-1 and TRBJ1-2; TRBD1 agrees at 7 bases. Germline lookup yields CDR1 DFQATT and CDR2 SNEGSKA (reference sequence). The CDR3 length is 15 residues. V shed 2 bases and J 6 bases; nucleotides not matched to a gene: 12. DNA of the CDR3: TGCAGTGCTAGAAACCCCCTACAGGGGCTGGATGGCTACACCTTC. It specifies CSARNPLQGLDGYTF.

The chain links TRBV12-3 or TRBV12-4 to TRBJ1-2; TRBD1 is a possible D gene (6 bases). The CDR3 has 13 residues. Trimming took 6 bases from V and 8 from J, leaving 16 bases between them. The CDR3 nucleotides are TGTGCCAGCAGACCACAGGGTTCAGAAGGCTACACCTTC. Its protein is CASRPQGSEGYTF.

The chain employs TRBV6-6 and TRBJ2-5; possibly TRBD2 for D (6 bases). Germline-derived CDR1 and CDR2 are MNHNY and SVGAGI (reference sequence). The CDR3 sequence is 15 residues long. Trimming cost V 7 bases and J 4 bases, with 19 bases left between them. For the CDR3, the DNA is TGTGCCAGCATAAACCAGGGACTTGGCGGAGAGACCCAGTACTTC. Translation: CASINQGLGGETQYF.

The rearrangement joins TRBV5-1 to TRBJ1-4; the D gene is possibly TRBD1 (5 bases). This CDR3 is built from 19 residues. V was trimmed by 3 bases and J by 0 bases, leaving 21 bases between them. CDR1 and CDR2 (germline): SGHRS, YFSETQ. CDR3 in DNA: TGCGCCAGCAGCTCATACTATGACAGCCCAAGGGCAACTAATGAAAAACTGTTTTTT. It translates to CASSSYYDSPRATNEKLFF.

This chain links TRBV4-3 with TRBJ2-3; no definite D call. Germline CDR1 is LGHNA and CDR2 is YSLEER. The CDR3 contains 15 residues. V lost 0 bases and J lost 6, with 13 bases in between. CDR3 region: CASSQDRFVRDTQYF. DNA of the CDR3: TGCGCCAGCAGCCAAGATCGTTTCGTGAGGGATACGCAGTATTTT.

The chain employs TRBV4-3 and TRBJ2-5; D is ambiguous. The V end was cut by 0 bases, the J end by 5 bases, with 7 bases between. Germline V gives CDR1 LGHNA, CDR2 YSLEER. The CDR3 covers 13 residues. The CDR3 region has the DNA TGCGCCAGCAGCCAAGATCGGTATGAGACCCAGTACTTC. Its protein is CASSQDRYETQYF.

This chain joins TRBV20-1 and TRBJ1-6; no definite D call. The CDR3 length is 14 residues. Trimming shortened V by 3 bases and J by 7 bases, and 13 bases separated the two germline ends. Looked up from germline, CDR1 is DFQATT and CDR2 is SNEGSKA (reference sequence). CDR3 coding DNA: TGCAGTGCTAGTTTGGGGATTCGGAATTCACCCCTCCACTTT. Residues: CSASLGIRNSPLHF.

The V call is TRBV11-3, the J call TRBJ2-3; 7 bases are a match to TRBD1. V dropped 5 bases and J dropped 3; count of bases not matched to a gene: 8. Germline CDR1 SGHNT, CDR2 YENEEA. This CDR3 contains 15 residues. The DNA of the CDR3 is TGTGCCAGCAGCCGGCATCAGGGGGAAACAGATACGCAGTATTTT. It codes for CASSRHQGETDTQYF. The entire variable domain, with the rest obtained from reference TRBV11-3 and TRBJ2-3, is as follows: EAGVVQSPRYKIIEKKQPVAFWCNPISGHNTLYWYLQNLGQGPELLIRYENEEAVDDSQLPKDRFSAERLKGVDSTLKIQPAELGDSAVYLCASSRHQGETDTQYFGPGTRLTVL.

Points on this clonotype: The final CDR3 position lacks the conserved phenylalanine or tryptophan, pointing to a likely read error. The J gene is TRBJ2-1, the V gene TRBV24-1; the match to TRBD1 covers 7 bases. Trimming at V came to 3 bases and at J to 0 bases, leaving 13 bases not matched to a gene. CDR3 length equals 19 residues. Germline V gives CDR1 KGHDR, CDR2 SFDVKD. The CDR3: CATSDPRDSRDSSYNEQFL. The CDR3 DNA reads as TGTGCCACCAGTGATCCCCGGGACAGCCGAGATAGCTCCTACAATGAGCAGTTCTTA.